Sequencing of this T cell receptor beta chain was carried out in a study of Ad26.COV2.S vaccination and SARS-CoV-2 variants. Measured with immunoSEQ multiplex PCR; TCRdb has only the in-frame clones, and not every one. The repertoire holds about 350,000 clones, with 75% to 90% as singletons. With regard to this clone: Its antigen is still unknown. Other DNA sequences in this sample translate to the same CDR3.

Whole-study results and caveats: Possibly, TCR breadth and depth analyses underestimated total T cell responses. Non-spike TCR breadth showed similarity between vaccine and placebo recipients.

This sample's treatment: some 20 received Ad26.COV2.S at low or high dose, single or two shots; roughly five received placebo; per-sample allocation not given. Specimen acquisition occurred on day 63 following the initial vaccine or placebo injection. The CDR3 runs to 13 residues. The ends were cut back, 0 bases at V and 2 bases at J, with 2 bases in the middle. The germline gives CDR1 MNHEY, CDR2 SMNVEV (reference sequence). The chain joins TRBV27 to TRBJ1-5; D remains ambiguous. The sequence derives from a person aged 18-60 years who received the Ad26.COV2.S COVID-19 vaccine or a placebo. Sequences were derived from peripheral blood, sampled in a trial of Ad26.COV2.S vaccine versus placebo. Here the CDR3 reads CASSLSGNQPQHF. The CDR3 nucleotides are TGTGCCAGCAGTTTATCGGGCAATCAGCCCCAGCATTTT.